This TCR beta chain was sequenced for a study of regulatory T cells in long-lasting Graves disease. The authors built TCR beta libraries using iRepertoire HTBI primers and Arm-PCR of CDR3 regions. TCRdb reprocessed the multiplex PCR reads with MiXCR, giving one entry per CDR3 protein. The table records over 400,000 distinct CDR3 sequences, approximately 15% of them present only once. This clonotype occurred many times. Time point in this sample: newly diagnosed GD, antithyroid drugs for less than 3 months. PBMC RNA was the source of the TCR library. These data were likewise used in another study, on T cells in Graves' hyperthyroidism and ophthalmopathy. That work adds: Absence of ophthalmopathy progression within 18 months defined stable Graves' hyperthyroidism. RT-PCR in the first round (using the HTBI primer set) targeted the TCR CDR3.

Sample: peripheral blood mononuclear cells (PBMCs), taken at new diagnosis, from a patient treated with antithyroid drugs. The TCR sequence derives from a woman in her forties or fifties with Graves disease.

The CDR3 sequence: CASSGSLGQNTEAFF. Written as DNA, the CDR3 is TGTGCCAGCAGTGGTTCCCTCGGACAGAACACTGAAGCTTTCTTT. The chain has TRBV28 and TRBJ1-1; D possibly corresponds to TRBD1 (5 bases). Trimming left V 5 bases short and J 1 base short, with 14 bases between. Germline-derived CDR1 and CDR2 are MDHEN and SYDVKM. CDR3 size: 15 residues.